This is a list of T cell receptor beta chains from one sample in a study of blood T cell repertoires in COVID-19. Data came from immunoSEQ multiplex PCR; TCRdb stores just in-frame clones and leaves some out. This table has 100,000 or so clones, about 76% appearing once. The sample taken for sequencing was peripheral blood. The receptors shown here come from a woman in her 70s with acute or convalescent COVID-19. Both conserved end residues are part of each CDR3. D genes are given only for firm matches. Size is omitted from some rows. Given values are once, few, many or a class for expanded clones.

TGTGCCAGCAGCCAAGATGACAGGGGAACCGGGGAGCTGTTTTTT	CASSQDDRGTGELFF	TRBD1	-	TRBV3-1/TRBV3-2	TRBJ2-2
TGTGCCAGCAGGGCGGGGGGAGTCCAACCAAACACCATATATTTT	CASRAGGVQPNTIYF	-	-	TRBV2	TRBJ1-3
TGCAGCGCTCACGGACAGGGGGTCTCAGGCTACGAGCAGTACTTC	CSAHGQGVSGYEQYF	TRBD1	-	TRBV29-1	TRBJ2-7
TGTGCCAGCAGTGAAGCGCCGACAGGGGTTATGAGCAATGAGCAGTTCTTC	CASSEAPTGVMSNEQFF	TRBD1	once	TRBV6-1	TRBJ2-1
TGTGCCAGCAGTGACGGGGGGCAGGCCCAGTACTTC	CASSDGGQAQYF	-	-	TRBV6-1	TRBJ2-5
TGTGCCAGCAGCTTAGGCCTAGACGCCAGGGGGAAAGAAGAAAAACTGTTTTTT	CASSLGLDARGKEEKLFF	TRBD1	-	TRBV7-9	TRBJ1-4
TGTGCCAGCAGTTTAGTCATCCAAGAGACCCAGTACTTC	CASSLVIQETQYF	-	few	TRBV27	TRBJ2-5
TGCGCCAGCAGCCGGGGAGGGGCTCCCGGTAATTCACCCCTCCACTTT	CASSRGGAPGNSPLHF	-	once	TRBV5-1	TRBJ1-6
TGTGCCAGCAGTTCCGAGCGGGGCGAACCCTACAATGAGCAGTTCTTC	CASSSERGEPYNEQFF	TRBD2	-	TRBV27	TRBJ2-1
TGTGCCAGCAGCTTCACAGGTCGTGAGCAGTTCTTC	CASSFTGREQFF	-	once	TRBV12-3/TRBV12-4	TRBJ2-1
TGTGCCAGCAGCGTAGCGGTAAATCCCTACGAGCAGTACTTC	CASSVAVNPYEQYF	-	-	TRBV9	TRBJ2-7
TGTGCCACCCGCCGGGCGGGGGCTCCTTCTACTACCGGGGAGCTGTTTTTT	CATRRAGAPSTTGELFF	-	once	TRBV27	TRBJ2-2
TGCGCCAGCAGGAGACTAGCGGGGGGTGGGAACACCGGGGAGCTGTTTTTT	CASRRLAGGGNTGELFF	TRBD2	-	TRBV4-1	TRBJ2-2
TGTGCCAGCAGCCCCACAGGGGGCGCGTTTGGCTACACCTTC	CASSPTGGAFGYTF	TRBD1	-	TRBV6-5	TRBJ1-2
TGTGCCAGCAGCTTGGTAGGGGGTCCCCTCCACTTT	CASSLVGGPLHF	-	-	TRBV5-5	TRBJ1-6
TGTGCCAGCAAGCTGACTCCGGGACAGGTTGACGGCGGGGAGCTGTTTTTT	CASKLTPGQVDGGELFF	TRBD1	-	TRBV27	TRBJ2-2
TGTGCCAGCAGCCTCCGACAGGGCCAAGGGACTGAAGCTTTCTTT	CASSLRQGQGTEAFF	TRBD1	-	TRBV7-2	TRBJ1-1
TGCGCCAGCAGCCAATCAAGCGGAGGGGCGGGGGGGCCTAGGTCCTACGAGCAGTACTTC	CASSQSSGGAGGPRSYEQYF	TRBD2	-	TRBV4-1	TRBJ2-7
TGTGCCAGCAGCGCGTTTGGACTTGATAGTGAGGACACCATATATTTT	CASSAFGLDSEDTIYF	-	-	TRBV3-1/TRBV3-2	TRBJ1-3
TGTGCCAGCAGCTCTGGGGGAGGGGGGACCTCGTCCTACGAGCAGTACTTC	CASSSGGGGTSSYEQYF	-	-	TRBV5-4	TRBJ2-7
TGTGCCAGCAGCTTAGGACAGGGGGCGGGGAATGAGCAGTTCTTC	CASSLGQGAGNEQFF	TRBD1	-	TRBV11-2	TRBJ2-1
TGTGCCAGCAGTCCCCTTGGAAACACCATATATTTT	CASSPLGNTIYF	-	many	TRBV6-6	TRBJ1-3
TGTGCCAGCTCACCACGGTCCCGGGACAGGTCTGGCTACACCTTC	CASSPRSRDRSGYTF	TRBD1	-	TRBV18	TRBJ1-2
TGTGCCAGTAGCCCAAGAGTGGGGACAGGGGTCTCAGAGACCCAGTACTTC	CASSPRVGTGVSETQYF	TRBD1	-	TRBV19	TRBJ2-5
TGTGCCAGCAGCTTTACTGGGGCCAACGTCCTGACTTTC	CASSFTGANVLTF	-	-	TRBV5-4	TRBJ2-6
TGTGCCAGCAGCTTAGTAGGGGGGGACCCATACGAGCAGTACTTC	CASSLVGGDPYEQYF	-	-	TRBV7-9	TRBJ2-7
TGTGCCAGGGGGAATCCAGGGAACTATGGCTACACCTTC	CARGNPGNYGYTF	-	-	TRBV28	TRBJ1-2
TGTGCCAGCCGCCGACAGGGCTCGAACACCGGGGAGCTGTTTTTT	CASRRQGSNTGELFF	TRBD1	-	TRBV11-2	TRBJ2-2
TGTGCCAGCAGCTTGGTGCCAGGGGGAAGGAATGAGCAGTTCTTC	CASSLVPGGRNEQFF	TRBD1	-	TRBV5-5	TRBJ2-1
TGTGCCAGCAGGGGACAGGGCGTGGGGAGCAATCAGCCCCAGCATTTT	CASRGQGVGSNQPQHF	TRBD1	-	TRBV2	TRBJ1-5